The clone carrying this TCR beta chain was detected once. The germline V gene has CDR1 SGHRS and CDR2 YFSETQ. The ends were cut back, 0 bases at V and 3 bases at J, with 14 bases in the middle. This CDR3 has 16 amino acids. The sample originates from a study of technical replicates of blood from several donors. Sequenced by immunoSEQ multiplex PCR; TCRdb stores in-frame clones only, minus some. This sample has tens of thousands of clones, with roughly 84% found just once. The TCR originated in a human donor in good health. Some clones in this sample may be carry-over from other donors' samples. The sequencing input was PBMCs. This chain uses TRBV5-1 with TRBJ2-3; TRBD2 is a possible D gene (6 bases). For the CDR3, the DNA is TGCGCCAGCAGCTTGGAAGGGACGGGGGTAACAGATACGCAGTATTTT. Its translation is CASSLEGTGVTDTQYF. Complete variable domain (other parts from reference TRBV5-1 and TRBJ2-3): KAGVTQTPRYLIKTRGQQVTLSCSPISGHRSVSWYQQTPGQGLQFLFEYFSETQRNKGNFPGRFSGRQFSNSRSEMNVSTLELGDSALYLCASSLEGTGVTDTQYFGPGTRLTVL.